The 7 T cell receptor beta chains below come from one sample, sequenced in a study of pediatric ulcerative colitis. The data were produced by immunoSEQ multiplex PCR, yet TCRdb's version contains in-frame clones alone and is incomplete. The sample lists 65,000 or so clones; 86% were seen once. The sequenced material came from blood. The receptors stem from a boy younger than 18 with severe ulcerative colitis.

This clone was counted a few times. The CDR3 region has the DNA TGTGCCAGCAGTTTATGGGGACAGTCTAATGAAAAACTGTTTTTT. Encoded protein: CASSLWGQSNEKLFF. The chain uses TRBV28 and TRBJ1-4, with 7 bases lining up with TRBD1. CDR3 size: 15 residues. V shed 0 bases and J 3 bases; nucleotides not matched to a gene: 1. Looked up from germline, CDR1 is MDHEN and CDR2 is SYDVKM. Full variable domain (rest looked up from reference TRBV28 and TRBJ1-4): DVKVTQSSRYLVKRTGEKVFLECVQDMDHENMFWYRQDPGLGLRLIYFSYDVKMKEKGDIPEGYSVSREKKERFSLILESASTNQTSMYLCASSLWGQSNEKLFFGSGTQLSVL.

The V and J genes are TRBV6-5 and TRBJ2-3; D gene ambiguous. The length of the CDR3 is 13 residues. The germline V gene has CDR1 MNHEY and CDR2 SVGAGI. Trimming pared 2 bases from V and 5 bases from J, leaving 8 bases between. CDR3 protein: CASSYGPGDTQYF. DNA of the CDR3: TGTGCCAGCAGTTACGGCCCTGGAGATACGCAGTATTTT.

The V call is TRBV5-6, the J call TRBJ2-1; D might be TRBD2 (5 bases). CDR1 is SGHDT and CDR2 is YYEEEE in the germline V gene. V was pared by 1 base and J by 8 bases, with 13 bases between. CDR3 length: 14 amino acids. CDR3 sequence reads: CASSLSPGIHEQFF. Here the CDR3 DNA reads TGTGCCAGCAGCTTGAGTCCGGGGATACATGAGCAGTTCTTC.

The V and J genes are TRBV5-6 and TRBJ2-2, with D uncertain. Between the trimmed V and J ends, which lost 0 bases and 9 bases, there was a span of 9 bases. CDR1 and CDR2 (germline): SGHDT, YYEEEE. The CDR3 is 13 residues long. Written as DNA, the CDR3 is TGTGCCAGCAGCTTGGGAGTGGTCCGGGAGCTGTTTTTT. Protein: CASSLGVVRELFF.

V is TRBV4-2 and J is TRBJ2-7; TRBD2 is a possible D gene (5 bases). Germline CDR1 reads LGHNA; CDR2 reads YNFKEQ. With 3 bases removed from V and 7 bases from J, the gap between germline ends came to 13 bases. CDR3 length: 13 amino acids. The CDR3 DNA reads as TGTGCCAGCAGCCAGGACCAGCGGTGGGAGCAGTACTTC. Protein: CASSQDQRWEQYF.

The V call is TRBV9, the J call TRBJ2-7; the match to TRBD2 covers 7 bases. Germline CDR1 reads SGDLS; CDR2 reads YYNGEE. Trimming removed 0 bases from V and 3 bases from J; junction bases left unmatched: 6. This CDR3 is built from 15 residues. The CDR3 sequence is CASSVGLAANYEQYF. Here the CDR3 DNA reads TGTGCCAGCAGCGTAGGCCTAGCGGCAAACTACGAGCAGTACTTC.

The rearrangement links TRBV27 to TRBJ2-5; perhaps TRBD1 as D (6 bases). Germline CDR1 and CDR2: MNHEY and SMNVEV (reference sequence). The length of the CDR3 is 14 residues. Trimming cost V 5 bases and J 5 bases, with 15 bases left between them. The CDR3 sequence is CASSTPGHSETQYF. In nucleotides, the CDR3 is TGTGCCAGCAGTACCCCGGGACACTCCGAGACCCAGTACTTC.